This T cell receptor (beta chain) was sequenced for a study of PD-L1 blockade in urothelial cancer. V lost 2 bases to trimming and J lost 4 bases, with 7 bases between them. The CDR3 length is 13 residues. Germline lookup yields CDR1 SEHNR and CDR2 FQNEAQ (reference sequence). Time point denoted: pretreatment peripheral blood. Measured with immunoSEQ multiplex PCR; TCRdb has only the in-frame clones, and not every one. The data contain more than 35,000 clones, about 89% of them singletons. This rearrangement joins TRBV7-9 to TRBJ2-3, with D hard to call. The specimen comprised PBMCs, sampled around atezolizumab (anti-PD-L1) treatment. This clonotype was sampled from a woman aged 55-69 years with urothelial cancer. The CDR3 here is CASSLTIPDTQYF. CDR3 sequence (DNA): TGTGCCAGCAGCTTAACAATTCCAGATACGCAGTATTTT.